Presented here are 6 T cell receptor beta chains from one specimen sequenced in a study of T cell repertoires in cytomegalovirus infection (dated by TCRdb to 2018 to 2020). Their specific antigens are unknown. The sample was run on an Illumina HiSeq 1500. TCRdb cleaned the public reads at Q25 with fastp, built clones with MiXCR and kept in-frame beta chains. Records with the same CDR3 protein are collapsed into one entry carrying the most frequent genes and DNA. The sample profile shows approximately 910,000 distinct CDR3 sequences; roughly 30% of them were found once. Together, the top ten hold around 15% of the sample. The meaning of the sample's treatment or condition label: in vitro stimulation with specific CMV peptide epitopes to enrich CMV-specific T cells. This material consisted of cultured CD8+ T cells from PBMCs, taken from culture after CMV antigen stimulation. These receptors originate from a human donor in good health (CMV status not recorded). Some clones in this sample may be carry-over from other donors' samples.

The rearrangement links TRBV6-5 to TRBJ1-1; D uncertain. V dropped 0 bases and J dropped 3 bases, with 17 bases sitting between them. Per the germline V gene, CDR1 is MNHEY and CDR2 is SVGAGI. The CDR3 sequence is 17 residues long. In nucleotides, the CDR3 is TGTGCCAGCAGTTACTCCTTGACGGGGTCAAGTGACACTGAAGCTTTCTTT. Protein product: CASSYSLTGSSDTEAFF.

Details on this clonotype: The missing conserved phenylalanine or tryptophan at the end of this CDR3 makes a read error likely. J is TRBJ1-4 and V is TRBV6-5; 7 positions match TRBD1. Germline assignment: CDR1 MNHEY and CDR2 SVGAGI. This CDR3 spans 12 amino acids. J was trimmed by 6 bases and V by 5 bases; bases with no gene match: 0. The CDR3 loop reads CASSQGDEKLFS. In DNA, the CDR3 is TGTGCCAGCAGTCAGGGGGATGAAAAACTGTTTTCT.

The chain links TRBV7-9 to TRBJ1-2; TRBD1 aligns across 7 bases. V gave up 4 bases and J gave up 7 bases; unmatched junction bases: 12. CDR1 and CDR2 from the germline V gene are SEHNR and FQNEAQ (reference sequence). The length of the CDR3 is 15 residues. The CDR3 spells CASSSPGQRVFGYTF. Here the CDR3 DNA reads TGTGCCAGCAGCTCGCCGGGACAGAGGGTCTTTGGCTACACCTTC.

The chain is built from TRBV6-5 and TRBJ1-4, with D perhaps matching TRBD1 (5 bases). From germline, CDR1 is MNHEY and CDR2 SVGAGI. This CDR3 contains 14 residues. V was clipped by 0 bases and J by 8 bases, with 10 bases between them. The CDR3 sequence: CASSYSGGKEKLFF. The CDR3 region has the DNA TGTGCCAGCAGTTACTCGGGGGGGAAGGAAAAACTGTTTTTT.

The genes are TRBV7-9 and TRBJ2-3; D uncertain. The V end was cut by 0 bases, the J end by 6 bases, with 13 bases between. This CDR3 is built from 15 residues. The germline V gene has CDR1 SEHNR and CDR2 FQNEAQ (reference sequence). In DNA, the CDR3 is TGTGCCAGCAGCTTAGCGCACTGGCAAATCGATACGCAGTATTTT. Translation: CASSLAHWQIDTQYF.

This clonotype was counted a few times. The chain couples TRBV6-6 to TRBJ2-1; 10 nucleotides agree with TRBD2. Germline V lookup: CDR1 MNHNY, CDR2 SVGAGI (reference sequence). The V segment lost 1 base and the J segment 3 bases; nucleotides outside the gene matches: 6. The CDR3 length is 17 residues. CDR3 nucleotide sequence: TGTGCCAGCAGTTACTTGCAAGCGGGGGGGGACTACAATGAGCAGTTCTTC. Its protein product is CASSYLQAGGDYNEQFF.